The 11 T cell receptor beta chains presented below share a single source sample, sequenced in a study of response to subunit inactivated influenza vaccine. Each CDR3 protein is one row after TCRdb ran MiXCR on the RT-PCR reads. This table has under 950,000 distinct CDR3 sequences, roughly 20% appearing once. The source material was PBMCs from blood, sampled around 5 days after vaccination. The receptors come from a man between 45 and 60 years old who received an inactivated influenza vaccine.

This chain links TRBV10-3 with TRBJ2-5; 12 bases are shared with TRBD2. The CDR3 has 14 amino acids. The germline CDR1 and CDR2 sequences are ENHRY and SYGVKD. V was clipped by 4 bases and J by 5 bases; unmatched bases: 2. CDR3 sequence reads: CAISGTSGVETQYF. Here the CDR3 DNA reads TGTGCCATCAGTGGGACTAGCGGGGTTGAGACCCAGTACTTC.

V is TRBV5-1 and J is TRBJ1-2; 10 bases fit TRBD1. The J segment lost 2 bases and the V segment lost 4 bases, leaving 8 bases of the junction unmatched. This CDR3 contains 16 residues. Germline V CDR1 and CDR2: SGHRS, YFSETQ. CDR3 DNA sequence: TGCGCCAGCAGCGCAGCTCCGGACAGGGGGAACTATGGCTACACCTTC. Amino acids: CASSAAPDRGNYGYTF.

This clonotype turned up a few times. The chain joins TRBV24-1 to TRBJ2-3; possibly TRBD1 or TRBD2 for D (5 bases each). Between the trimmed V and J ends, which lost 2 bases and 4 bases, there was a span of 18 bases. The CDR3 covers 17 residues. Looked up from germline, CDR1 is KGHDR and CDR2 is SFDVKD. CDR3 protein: CATSDWGRNSVADTQYF. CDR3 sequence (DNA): TGTGCCACCAGTGATTGGGGACGGAATTCGGTGGCAGATACGCAGTATTTT.

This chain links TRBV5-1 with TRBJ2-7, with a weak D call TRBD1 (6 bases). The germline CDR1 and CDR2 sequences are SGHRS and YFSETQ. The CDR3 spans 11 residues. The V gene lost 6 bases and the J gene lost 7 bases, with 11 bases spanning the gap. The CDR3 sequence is CASTQGTEQYF. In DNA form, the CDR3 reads TGCGCCAGCACACAGGGAACGGAGCAGTACTTC.

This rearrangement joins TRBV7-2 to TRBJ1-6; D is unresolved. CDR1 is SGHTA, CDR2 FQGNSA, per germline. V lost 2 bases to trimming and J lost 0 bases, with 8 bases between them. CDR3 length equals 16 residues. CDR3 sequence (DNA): TGTGCCAGCAGCTTAATCTCAGGCTCCTATAATTCACCCCTCCACTTT. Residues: CASSLISGSYNSPLHF.

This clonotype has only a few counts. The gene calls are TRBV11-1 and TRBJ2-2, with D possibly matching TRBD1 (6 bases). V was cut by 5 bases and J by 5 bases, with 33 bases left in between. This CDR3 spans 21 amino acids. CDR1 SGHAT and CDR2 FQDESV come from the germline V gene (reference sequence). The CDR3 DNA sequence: TGTGCCAGCAGCCCTTCGCCCGCTCTCGCCGGGACAATCTTTATTACCGGGGAGCTGTTTTTT. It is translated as CASSPSPALAGTIFITGELFF.

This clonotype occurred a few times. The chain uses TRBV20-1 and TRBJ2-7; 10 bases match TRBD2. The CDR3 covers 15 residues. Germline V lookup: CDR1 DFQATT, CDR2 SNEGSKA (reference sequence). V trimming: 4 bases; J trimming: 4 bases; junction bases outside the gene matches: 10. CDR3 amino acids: CSANRRLAGLYEQYF. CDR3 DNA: TGCAGTGCTAACCGCCGACTAGCGGGTTTATACGAGCAGTACTTC.

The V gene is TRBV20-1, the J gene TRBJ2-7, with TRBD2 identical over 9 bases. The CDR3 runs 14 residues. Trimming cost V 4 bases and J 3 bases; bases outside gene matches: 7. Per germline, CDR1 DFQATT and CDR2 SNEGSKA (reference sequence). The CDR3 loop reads CSATSSSGNYEQYF. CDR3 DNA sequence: TGCAGTGCTACCAGTTCTAGCGGGAACTACGAGCAGTACTTC.

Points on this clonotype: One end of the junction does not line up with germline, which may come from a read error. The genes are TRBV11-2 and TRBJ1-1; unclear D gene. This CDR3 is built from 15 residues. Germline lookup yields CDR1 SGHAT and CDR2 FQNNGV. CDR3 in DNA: TGTGCCAGCCGCTTCTCGTATGAGCTAGGAACTGAAGCTTTCTTT. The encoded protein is CASRFSYELGTEAFF.

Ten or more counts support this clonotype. CDR3 nucleotide sequence: TGCAGGGGGACTAGCGGGGGAGATACGCAGTATTTT. Translated: CRGTSGGDTQYF. The chain has TRBV20-1 and TRBJ2-3; 14 bases agree with TRBD2. The CDR3 runs 12 residues. In germline, CDR1 is DFQATT, CDR2 SNEGSKA (reference sequence).

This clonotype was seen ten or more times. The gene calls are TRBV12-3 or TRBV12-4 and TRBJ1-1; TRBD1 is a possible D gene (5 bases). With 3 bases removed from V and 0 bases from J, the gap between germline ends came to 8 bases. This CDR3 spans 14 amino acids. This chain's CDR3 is CASSFRQLNTEAFF. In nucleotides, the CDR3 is TGTGCCAGCAGTTTTCGACAGCTGAACACTGAAGCTTTCTTT.